This T cell receptor beta chain was recovered during a study of T cell responses to AZD1222 COVID-19 vaccine. Germline loops: CDR1 SGHRS, CDR2 YFSETQ. The CDR3 extends over 14 amino acids. Trimming took off 4 bases at V and 1 base at J, with 11 bases between the two ends. Sequenced by immunoSEQ multiplex PCR; TCRdb stores in-frame clones only, minus some. The sample lists 150,000 to 200,000 clones, around 87% occurring once. This receptor was obtained from an adult in good health. Sequenced here: peripheral blood, sampled on day 0 of MenACWY control vaccination. The chain uses TRBV5-1 and TRBJ1-1; D gene unclear. Here the CDR3 DNA reads TGCGCCAGCAGCGACCGGCCCCCGAACACTGAAGCTTTCTTT. This translates into CASSDRPPNTEAFF.